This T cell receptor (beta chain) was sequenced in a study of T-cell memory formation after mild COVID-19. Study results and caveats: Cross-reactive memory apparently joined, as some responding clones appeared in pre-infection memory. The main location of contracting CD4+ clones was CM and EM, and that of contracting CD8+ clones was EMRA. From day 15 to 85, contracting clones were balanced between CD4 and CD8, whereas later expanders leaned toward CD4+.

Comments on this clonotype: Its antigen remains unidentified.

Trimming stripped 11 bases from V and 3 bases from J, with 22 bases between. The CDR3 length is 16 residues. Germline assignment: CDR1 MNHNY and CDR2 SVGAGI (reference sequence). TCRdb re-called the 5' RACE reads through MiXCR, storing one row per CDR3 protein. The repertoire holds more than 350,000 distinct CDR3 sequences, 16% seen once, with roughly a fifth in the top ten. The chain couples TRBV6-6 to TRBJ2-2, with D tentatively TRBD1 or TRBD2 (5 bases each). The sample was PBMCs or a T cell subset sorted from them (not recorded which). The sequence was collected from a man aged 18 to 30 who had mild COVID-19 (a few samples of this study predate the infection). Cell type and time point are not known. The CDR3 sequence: CAAFGTHNRDTGELFF. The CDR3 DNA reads TGTGCCGCCTTTGGGACGCATAACCGGGACACCGGGGAGCTGTTTTTT.